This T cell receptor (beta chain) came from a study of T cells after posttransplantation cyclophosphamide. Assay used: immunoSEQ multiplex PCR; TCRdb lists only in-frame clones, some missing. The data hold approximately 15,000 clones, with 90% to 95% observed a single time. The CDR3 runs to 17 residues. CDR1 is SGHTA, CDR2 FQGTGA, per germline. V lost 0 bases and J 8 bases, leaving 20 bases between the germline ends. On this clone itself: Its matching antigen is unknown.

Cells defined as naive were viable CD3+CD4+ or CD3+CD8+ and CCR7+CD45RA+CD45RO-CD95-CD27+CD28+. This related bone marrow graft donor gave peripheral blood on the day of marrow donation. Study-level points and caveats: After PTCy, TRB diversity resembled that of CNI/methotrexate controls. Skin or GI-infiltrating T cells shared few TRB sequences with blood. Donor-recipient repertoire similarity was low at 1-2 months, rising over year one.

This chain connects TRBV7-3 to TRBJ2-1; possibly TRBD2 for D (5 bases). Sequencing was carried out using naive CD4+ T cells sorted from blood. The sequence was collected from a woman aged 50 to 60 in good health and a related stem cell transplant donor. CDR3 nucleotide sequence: TGTGCCAGCAGCTTAACGAGGACCATCGGAGGTTTGGATGAGCAGTTCTTC. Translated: CASSLTRTIGGLDEQFF.